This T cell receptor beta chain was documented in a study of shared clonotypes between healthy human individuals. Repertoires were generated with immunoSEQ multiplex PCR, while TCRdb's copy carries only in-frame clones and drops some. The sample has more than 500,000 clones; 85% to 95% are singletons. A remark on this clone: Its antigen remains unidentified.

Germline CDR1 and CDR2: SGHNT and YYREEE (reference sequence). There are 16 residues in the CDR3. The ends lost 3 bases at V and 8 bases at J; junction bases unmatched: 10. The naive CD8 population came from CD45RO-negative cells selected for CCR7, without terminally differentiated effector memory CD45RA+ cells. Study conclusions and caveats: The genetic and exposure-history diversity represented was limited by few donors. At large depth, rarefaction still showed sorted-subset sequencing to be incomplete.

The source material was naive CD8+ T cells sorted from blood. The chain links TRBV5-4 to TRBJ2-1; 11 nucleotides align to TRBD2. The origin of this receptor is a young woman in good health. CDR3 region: CASSSRTSGRRDEQFF. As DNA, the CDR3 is TGTGCCAGCAGCTCTCGGACTAGCGGGCGGCGGGATGAGCAGTTCTTC.